This T cell receptor (beta chain) was captured in a study of cytomegalovirus exposure and HLA in healthy donors. Study-level background: From HLA-typed donors, an early data release held some 91 million unique TCRs. Of the donors genotyped, approximately 410 in all, over 80% fell in the Caucasian-associated ancestry cluster. Overall study findings and caveats: Reported performance of the classifier showed diagnosis of cytomegalovirus status with high specificity and sensitivity. Further analysis, carried out later, found HLA-associated TCR beta chains more clonally expanded than equally common other chains.

The PCR used 60 Vbeta and 13 Jbeta primers. Here immunoSEQ multiplex PCR was the method, and the copy in TCRdb shows in-frame clones only, minus some. The repertoire holds around 150,000 clones, with approximately 81% as singletons. V lost 1 base and J lost 4, with 8 bases in between. Germline-derived CDR1 and CDR2 are GTSNPN and SVGIG (reference sequence). The CDR3 spans 13 residues. Worth noting for this clone: The antigen is unknown.

J is TRBJ1-5 and V is TRBV30; D perhaps matches TRBD1 (5 bases). Sequencing was performed on PBMCs. The sequence was collected from a man aged 18 to 30 in good health and CMV-seronegative. The CDR3 region is CAWSEQENQPQHF. The CDR3 DNA is TGTGCCTGGAGTGAACAGGAGAATCAGCCCCAGCATTTT.